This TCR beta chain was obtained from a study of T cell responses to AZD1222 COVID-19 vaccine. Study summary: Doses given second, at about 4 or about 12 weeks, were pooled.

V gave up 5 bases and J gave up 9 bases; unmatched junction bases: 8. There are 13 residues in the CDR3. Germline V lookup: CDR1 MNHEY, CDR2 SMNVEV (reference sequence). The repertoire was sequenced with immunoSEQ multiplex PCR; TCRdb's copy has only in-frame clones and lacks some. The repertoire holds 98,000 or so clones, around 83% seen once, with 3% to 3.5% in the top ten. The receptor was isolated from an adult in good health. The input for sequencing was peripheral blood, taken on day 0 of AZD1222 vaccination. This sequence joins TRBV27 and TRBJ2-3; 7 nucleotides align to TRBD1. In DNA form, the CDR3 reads TGTGCCAGCAGTGAAGTCGGACAGGCGACGCAGTATTTT. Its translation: CASSEVGQATQYF.